The clone carrying this T cell receptor beta chain has only one observation. These data originate in a study of blood T cells in healthy people across ages. Every donor contributed 7.5 to 10 milliliters of peripheral blood by blood draw. Each sample yielded at least 5.5 micrograms of PBMC total RNA. A J-beta primer mix and a sample-barcoded 5' primer were used in a second PCR of about 7 to 12 cycles. MiXCR, run by TCRdb on the 5' RACE reads, gives a single entry per CDR3 protein. The data show around 1,600,000 distinct CDR3 sequences, about 45% seen once. Sequenced sample: blood. This sequence originates from a woman between 18 and 30 years old in good health.

CDR3 nucleotides: TGTGCCAGCAGCCAGGTAAAAACTGAAGCTTTCTTT. As protein: CASSQVKTEAFF. This chain links TRBV7-9 with TRBJ1-1; D is unclear. V gave up 5 bases and J gave up 5 bases, with 9 bases separating them. The germline CDR1 and CDR2 sequences are SEHNR and FQNEAQ (reference sequence). CDR3 length equals 12 residues.